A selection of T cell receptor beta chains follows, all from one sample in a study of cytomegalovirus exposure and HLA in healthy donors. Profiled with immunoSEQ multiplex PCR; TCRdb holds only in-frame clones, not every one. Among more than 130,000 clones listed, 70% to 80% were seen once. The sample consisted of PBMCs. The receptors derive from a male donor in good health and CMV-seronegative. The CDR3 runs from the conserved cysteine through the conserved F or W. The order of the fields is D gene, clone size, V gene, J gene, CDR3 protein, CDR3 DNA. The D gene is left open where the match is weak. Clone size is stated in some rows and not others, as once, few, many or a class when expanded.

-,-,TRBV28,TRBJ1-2,CASSSAGGDYGYTF,TGTGCCAGCAGTTCTGCTGGGGGGGACTATGGCTACACCTTC
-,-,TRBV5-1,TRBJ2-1,CASSLAGGFDEQFF,TGCGCCAGCAGCTTGGCGGGCGGGTTCGATGAGCAGTTCTTC
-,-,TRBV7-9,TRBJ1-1,CASSLLGGGAFF,TGTGCCAGCAGCTTATTGGGAGGCGGGGCTTTCTTT
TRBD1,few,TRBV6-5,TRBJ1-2,CASSYGVGTAYGYTF,TGTGCCAGCAGTTATGGGGTGGGGACAGCATATGGCTACACCTTC
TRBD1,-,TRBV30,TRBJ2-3,CAWDRGGTDTQYF,TGTGCCTGGGACAGGGGTGGGACAGATACGCAGTATTTT
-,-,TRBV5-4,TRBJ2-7,CATRGGVSYEQYF,TGTGCCACCCGGGGAGGAGTCTCCTACGAGCAGTACTTC
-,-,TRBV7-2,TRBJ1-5,CASSFLYNQPQHF,TGTGCCAGCAGCTTCTTATATAATCAGCCCCAGCATTTT
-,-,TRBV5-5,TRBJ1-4,CASSSYGRGDEKLFF,TGTGCCAGCAGCTCCTACGGGCGCGGGGATGAAAAACTGTTTTTT
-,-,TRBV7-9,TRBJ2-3,CASSLFTGTTDTQYF,TGTGCCAGCAGCTTATTCACAGGGACAACAGATACGCAGTATTTT
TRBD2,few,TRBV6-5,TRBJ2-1,CASSYSSGGAGNEQFF,TGTGCCAGCAGTTACTCATCGGGGGGGGCAGGTAATGAGCAGTTCTTC
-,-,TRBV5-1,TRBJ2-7,CASSLVLGDYEQYF,TGCGCCAGCAGCTTGGTCTTAGGGGACTACGAGCAGTACTTC
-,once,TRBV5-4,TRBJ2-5,CASSYTGQETQYF,TGTGCCAGCAGCTATACAGGTCAAGAGACCCAGTACTTC
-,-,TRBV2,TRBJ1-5,CASSDGPLPQHF,TGTGCCAGCAGTGATGGCCCTCTGCCCCAGCATTTT
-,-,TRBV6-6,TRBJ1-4,CASSPGEKLFF,TGTGCCAGCAGCCCCGGTGAAAAACTGTTTTTT
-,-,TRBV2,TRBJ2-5,CASSARRSQETQYF,TGTGCCAGCAGTGCCCGAAGGAGCCAAGAGACCCAGTACTTC
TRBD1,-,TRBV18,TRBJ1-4,CASSPPEGAGEKLFF,TGTGCCAGCTCACCACCGGAGGGGGCGGGTGAAAAACTGTTTTTT
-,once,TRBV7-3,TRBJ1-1,CASSFSVNTEAFF,TGTGCCAGCAGCTTCTCGGTCAACACTGAAGCTTTCTTT
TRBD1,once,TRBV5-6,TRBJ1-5,CASSLGQGKMGNQPQHF,TGTGCCAGCAGCCTGGGACAGGGGAAGATGGGCAATCAGCCCCAGCATTTT
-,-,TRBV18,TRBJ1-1,CASSPVEAGWGTEAFF,TGTGCCAGCTCACCAGTCGAGGCGGGTTGGGGCACTGAAGCTTTCTTT
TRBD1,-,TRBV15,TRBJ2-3,CATSRAAPGQGFPDTQYF,TGTGCCACCAGCAGAGCCGCTCCGGGACAGGGATTCCCAGATACGCAGTATTTT
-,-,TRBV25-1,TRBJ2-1,CASSSGGAILNEQFF,TGTGCCAGCAGTTCGGGGGGCGCGATTCTAAATGAGCAGTTCTTC
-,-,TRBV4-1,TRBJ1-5,CASSQDWGEVGQPQHF,TGCGCCAGCAGCCAAGATTGGGGAGAGGTCGGGCAGCCCCAGCATTTT
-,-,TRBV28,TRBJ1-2,CASSFSGRTYGGYTF,TGTGCCAGCAGTTTCTCTGGACGGACTTACGGTGGCTACACCTTC
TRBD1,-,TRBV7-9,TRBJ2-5,CASSLVRDRRQETQYF,TGTGCCAGCAGCTTAGTCCGGGACAGGCGGCAAGAGACCCAGTACTTC
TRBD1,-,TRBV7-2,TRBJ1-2,CASREQGGGYTF,TGTGCCAGCAGGGAACAGGGGGGTGGCTACACCTTC
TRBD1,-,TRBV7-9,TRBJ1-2,CASGDRSYGYTF,TGTGCCAGCGGGGACAGATCCTATGGCTACACCTTC
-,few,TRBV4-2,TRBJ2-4,CASSQRLEQYF,TGTGCCAGCAGCCAACGACTAGAACAGTACTTC
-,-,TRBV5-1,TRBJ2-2,CASSFPRDTGELFF,TGCGCCAGCAGCTTCCCCAGGGACACCGGGGAGCTGTTTTTT
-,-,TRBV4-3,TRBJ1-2,CASSQDNGLLNRDYGYTF,TGCGCCAGCAGCCAAGATAACGGGTTGTTGAACAGGGACTATGGCTACACCTTC
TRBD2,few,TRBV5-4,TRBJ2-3,CASSPDQSGGITDTQYF,TGTGCCAGCAGCCCTGATCAAAGCGGGGGGATCACAGATACGCAGTATTTT
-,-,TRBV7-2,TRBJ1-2,CASSQDSNYGYTF,TGTGCCAGCAGCCAGGACAGCAACTATGGCTACACCTTC
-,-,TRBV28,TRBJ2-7,CASSLSFTPGQYF,TGTGCCAGCAGTTTATCGTTCACCCCCGGGCAGTACTTC
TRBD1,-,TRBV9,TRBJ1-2,CASSVADRGQGYTF,TGTGCCAGCAGCGTAGCCGACAGGGGGCAAGGCTACACCTTC
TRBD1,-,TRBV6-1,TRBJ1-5,CASSERGQGASNQPQHF,TGTGCCAGCAGTGAAAGGGGACAGGGTGCGAGCAATCAGCCCCAGCATTTT
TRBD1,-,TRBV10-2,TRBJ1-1,CASRRQGPFGTEAFF,TGCGCCAGCAGAAGACAGGGGCCCTTTGGGACTGAAGCTTTCTTT
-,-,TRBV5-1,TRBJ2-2,CASQTTRGFGELFF,TGCGCCAGTCAAACGACACGGGGTTTCGGGGAGCTGTTTTTT
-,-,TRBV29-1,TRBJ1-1,CSALGGRWAEAFF,TGCAGCGCTTTGGGGGGACGGTGGGCGGAAGCTTTCTTT
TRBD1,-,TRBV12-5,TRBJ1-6,CASGGQPSSYNSPLHF,TGTGCTAGTGGGGGACAGCCTAGCTCCTATAATTCACCCCTCCACTTT
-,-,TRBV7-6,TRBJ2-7,CASSLGTAGEQYF,TGTGCCAGCAGCTTAGGGACGGCGGGCGAGCAGTACTTC
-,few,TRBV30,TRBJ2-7,CAWSIQYEQYF,TGTGCCTGGAGTATCCAATACGAGCAGTACTTC
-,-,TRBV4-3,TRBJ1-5,CASSQDEWGTGSFDNQPQHF,TGCGCCAGCAGCCAAGATGAGTGGGGGACTGGCAGCTTCGACAATCAGCCCCAGCATTTT
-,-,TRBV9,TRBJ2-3,CASSGPWAGTDTQYF,TGTGCCAGCAGCGGACCTTGGGCTGGCACAGATACGCAGTATTTT
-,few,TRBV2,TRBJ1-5,CASSLYYSNQPQHF,TGTGCCAGCAGTTTATATTATAGCAATCAGCCCCAGCATTTT
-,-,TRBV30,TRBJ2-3,CAWSAGGPRTDTQYF,TGTGCCTGGAGTGCCGGGGGTCCTCGCACAGATACGCAGTATTTT
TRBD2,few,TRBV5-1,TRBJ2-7,CASSLAIAGGMDEQYF,TGCGCCAGCAGCTTGGCCATAGCGGGGGGCATGGACGAGCAGTACTTC
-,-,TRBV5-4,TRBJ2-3,CASSNGGMPDTQYF,TGTGCCAGCAGCAATGGGGGGATGCCAGATACGCAGTATTTT
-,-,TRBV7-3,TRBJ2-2,CASSLTSSAGELFF,TGTGCCAGCAGCTTAACTTCGTCCGCCGGGGAGCTGTTTTTT
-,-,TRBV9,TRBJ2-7,CASGPEAPYEQYF,TGTGCCAGCGGGCCGGAGGCCCCCTACGAGCAGTACTTC
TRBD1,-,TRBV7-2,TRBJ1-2,CASSFNRGTGVNYGYTF,TGTGCCAGCAGCTTCAACCGTGGGACAGGGGTTAACTATGGCTACACCTTC
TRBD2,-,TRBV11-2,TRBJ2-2,CASSLVELATNTGELFF,TGTGCCAGCAGCTTAGTCGAACTAGCGACGAACACCGGGGAGCTGTTTTTT
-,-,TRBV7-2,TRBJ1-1,CASSFIHLNTKAFF,TGTGCCAGCAGCTTCATTCACCTGAACACTAAAGCTTTCTTT
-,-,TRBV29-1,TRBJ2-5,CSVDGRAETQYF,TGCAGCGTTGATGGCAGGGCGGAGACCCAGTACTTC
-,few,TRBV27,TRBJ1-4,CASGRGSANEKLFF,TGTGCCAGCGGAAGGGGGAGTGCTAATGAAAAACTGTTTTTT